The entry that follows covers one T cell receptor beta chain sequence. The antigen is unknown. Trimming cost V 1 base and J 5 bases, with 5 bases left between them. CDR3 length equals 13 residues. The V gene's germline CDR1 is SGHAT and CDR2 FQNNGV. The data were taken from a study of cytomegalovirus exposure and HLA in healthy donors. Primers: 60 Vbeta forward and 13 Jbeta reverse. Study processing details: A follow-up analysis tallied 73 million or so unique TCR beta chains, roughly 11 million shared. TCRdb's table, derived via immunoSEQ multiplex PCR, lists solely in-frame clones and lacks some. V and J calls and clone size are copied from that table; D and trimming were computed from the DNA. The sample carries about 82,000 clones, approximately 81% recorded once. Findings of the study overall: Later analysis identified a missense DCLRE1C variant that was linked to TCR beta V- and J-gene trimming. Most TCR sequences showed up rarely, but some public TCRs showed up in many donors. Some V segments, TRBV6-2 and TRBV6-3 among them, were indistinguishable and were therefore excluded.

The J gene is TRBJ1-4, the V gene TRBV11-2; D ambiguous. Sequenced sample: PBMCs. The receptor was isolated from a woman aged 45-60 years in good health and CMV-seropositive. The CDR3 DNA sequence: TGTGCCAGCAGCTTAGTCGGGAATGAAAAACTGTTTTTT. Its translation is CASSLVGNEKLFF. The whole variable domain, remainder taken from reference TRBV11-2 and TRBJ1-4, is EAGVAQSPRYKIIEKRQSVAFWCNPISGHATLYWYQQILGQGPKLLIQFQNNGVVDDSQLPKDRFSAERLKGVDSTLKIQPAKLEDSAVYLCASSLVGNEKLFFGSGTQLSVL.